A selection of T cell receptor beta chains follows, all from one sample in a study of cytomegalovirus exposure and HLA in healthy donors. Produced via immunoSEQ multiplex PCR; TCRdb's table is partial and in-frame only. The sample lists 150,000 to 200,000 clones, more than 70% seen once, with roughly 10% in the top ten. The specimen sequenced was PBMCs. All receptors come from a man in his thirties or forties in good health and CMV-seropositive. Each CDR3 is given with its conserved first and last residue. Each record gives: V gene, D gene, J gene, clone size, CDR3 DNA, CDR3 protein. The D gene is left open where the match is weak. Some rows mark clone size as missing; the rest say once, few, many or name a class of expanded clone.

TRBV25-1,TRBD1,TRBJ2-3,-,TGTGCCAGTAACTGGGGAAGACAGGGTGTTGATACGCAGTATTTT,CASNWGRQGVDTQYF
TRBV29-1,-,TRBJ1-3,-,TGCAGCGTTGATTTAGACGGGAGCTCTGGAAACACCATATATTTT,CSVDLDGSSGNTIYF
TRBV2,-,TRBJ2-1,-,TGTGCCAGCACCACGAGGGGGAATGAGCAGTTCTTC,CASTTRGNEQFF
TRBV11-1,-,TRBJ2-2,-,TGTGCCAGCAGCTCCCACCTGACAAGGACAGCCACCGGGGAGCTGTTTTTT,CASSSHLTRTATGELFF
TRBV5-4,-,TRBJ1-6,-,TGTGCCAGCAGCTTGGTTGGGAGCTCCTATAATTCACCCCTCCACTTT,CASSLVGSSYNSPLHF
TRBV27,TRBD2,TRBJ2-6,-,TGTGCCAGCAGTTGGGTAGCGGGAGGGCCTGGGGCCAACGTCCTGACTTTC,CASSWVAGGPGANVLTF
TRBV9,TRBD2,TRBJ2-7,-,TGTGCCAGCAGCACAGGACTAGCGGACTCCTACGAGCAGTACTTC,CASSTGLADSYEQYF
TRBV7-8,-,TRBJ1-1,few,TGTGCCAGCAGCAACCGGGAGGGTTCCACTGAAGCTTTCTTT,CASSNREGSTEAFF
TRBV6-1,TRBD2,TRBJ2-7,-,TGTGCCAGCAGCCCGGGACTAGCGGGAGACGAGCAGTACTTC,CASSPGLAGDEQYF
TRBV4-2,TRBD2,TRBJ2-7,-,TGTGCCAGCAGCCAAGATCGGCTAGCGGGAGTCGAGCAGTACTTC,CASSQDRLAGVEQYF
TRBV15,TRBD1,TRBJ1-4,-,TGTGCCACCAGCAGAGATCTCGGACAGGATGAAAAACTGTTTTTT,CATSRDLGQDEKLFF
TRBV7-3,-,TRBJ1-6,-,TGTGCCAGCAGCTCTAGACGGGATTCACCCCTCCACTTT,CASSSRRDSPLHF
TRBV29-1,-,TRBJ2-7,-,TGCAGCGTTGAAGATCTACCGGGTCCCGAGCAGTACTTC,CSVEDLPGPEQYF
TRBV9,TRBD2,TRBJ2-7,-,TGTGCCAGCAGCGCGGGACTATCCTACGAGCAGTACTTC,CASSAGLSYEQYF
TRBV23-1,TRBD1,TRBJ2-7,-,TGCGCCAGCAGTCAAAAGTCGCCGGGACAGGGTTACGAGCAGTACTTC,CASSQKSPGQGYEQYF
TRBV9,TRBD2,TRBJ2-3,-,TGTGCCAGCAGCGTCCTAGCGGGGAGCACAGATACGCAGTATTTT,CASSVLAGSTDTQYF
TRBV6-5,TRBD1,TRBJ1-4,-,TGTGCCAGCAGTAGGGACAGGGGGGCTAATGAAAAACTGTTTTTT,CASSRDRGANEKLFF
TRBV15,TRBD1,TRBJ2-5,-,TGTGCCACCAGCTTCGGACAGGTCGGCGAGACCCAGTACTTC,CATSFGQVGETQYF
TRBV11-3,TRBD1,TRBJ2-7,-,TGTGCCAGCAGTTTAAACCGGGACAGGGTCCACGAGCAGTACTTC,CASSLNRDRVHEQYF
TRBV27,TRBD1,TRBJ2-2,-,TGTGCCAGCAGCCTAGGGGGCCGACAGGTCACCGGGGAGCTGTTTTTT,CASSLGGRQVTGELFF
TRBV5-1,TRBD2,TRBJ2-7,-,TGCGCCAGCAACCGGGGGGGCCTATCGACCTACGAGCAGTACTTC,CASNRGGLSTYEQYF
TRBV6-1,-,TRBJ1-1,-,TGTGCCAGCAAGGAGAGGGTGTACACTGAAGCTTTCTTT,CASKERVYTEAFF
TRBV27,TRBD2,TRBJ2-7,-,TGTGCCAGCAGTCACAGCGGGAGTTACGAGCAGTACTTC,CASSHSGSYEQYF
TRBV19,-,TRBJ2-6,-,TGTGCCAGTAGGGGGACGCGGGAAGGGACCGGGGCCAACGTCCTGACTTTC,CASRGTREGTGANVLTF
TRBV13,TRBD2,TRBJ2-3,-,TGTGCCAGCATCCTTAGAGGTGCGGGGGGTGATACGCAGTATTTT,CASILRGAGGDTQYF
TRBV30,-,TRBJ1-2,-,TGTGCCTGGACCGCGCGCCCCCCCGGGGTCCTCTATGGCTACACCTTC,CAWTARPPGVLYGYTF
TRBV25-1,-,TRBJ2-4,-,TGTGCCAGCAGTGTGTCCGGAGCCAAAAACATTCAGTACTTC,CASSVSGAKNIQYF
TRBV28,TRBD1,TRBJ2-7,-,TGTGCCAGCAGTCGGACAGGGCCCCGGAACGAGCAGTACTTC,CASSRTGPRNEQYF
TRBV7-8,TRBD1,TRBJ1-1,-,TGTGCCAGCAGCTGGGACAGGGACCCCTGGGCGGCTTTCTTT,CASSWDRDPWAAFF
TRBV4-1,TRBD2,TRBJ2-3,once,TGCGCCAGCAGCCCCGGACTAGCCACAGATACGCAGTATTTT,CASSPGLATDTQYF
TRBV6-5,-,TRBJ1-1,-,TGTGCCAGCAGTTACTCGAGTAAGGAGGGCAACACTGAAGCTTTCTTT,CASSYSSKEGNTEAFF
TRBV5-4,-,TRBJ2-5,-,TGTGCCAGCAGCTTGGAATATGACGGGGAGACCCAGTACTTC,CASSLEYDGETQYF
TRBV28,TRBD1,TRBJ1-4,-,TGTGCCAGCACCCCGGGGACAGGGGGCTGGGAAAAACTGTTTTTT,CASTPGTGGWEKLFF
TRBV7-2,TRBD2,TRBJ2-5,-,TGTGCCAGCAGCCCCGGACTAGCGGGGGTTGGGTACCAAGAGACCCAGTACTTC,CASSPGLAGVGYQETQYF
TRBV5-1,TRBD2,TRBJ2-3,-,TGCGCCAGCAGCTCACAATCGGGGGGAGCTAGCACAGATACGCAGTATTTT,CASSSQSGGASTDTQYF
TRBV10-3,-,TRBJ2-2,-,TGTGCCATCAGTGAAGTGTATGGAGGGGCACCCGGGGAGCTGTTTTTT,CAISEVYGGAPGELFF
TRBV10-1,TRBD1,TRBJ2-7,-,TGCGCCAGCAGCCCACGGACAGGGCCGGCCTACGAGCAGTACTTC,CASSPRTGPAYEQYF
TRBV10-2,-,TRBJ2-7,-,TGCGCCAGCAGTGAGTCGACAGACTCCTACGAGCAGTACTTC,CASSESTDSYEQYF
TRBV18,TRBD1,TRBJ1-3,-,TGTGCCAGCTCACCAATTCCGGGACAGGGCTCTGGAAACACCATATATTTT,CASSPIPGQGSGNTIYF
TRBV28,-,TRBJ1-2,-,TGTGCCAGCAGTCCCCAATATGGCTACACCTTC,CASSPQYGYTF
TRBV6-1,TRBD1,TRBJ1-5,once,TGTGCCAGCAGTTCCGGGACAGGGGGTGCTCAGCCCCAGCATTTT,CASSSGTGGAQPQHF
TRBV19,-,TRBJ1-6,few,TGTGCCACCTCTGCCGGGAATACCTCACCCCTCCACTTT,CATSAGNTSPLHF
TRBV28,-,TRBJ1-1,-,TGTGCCAGCAGCTTTAGGGGGGGAATGAACACTGAAGCTTTCTTT,CASSFRGGMNTEAFF
TRBV2,TRBD1,TRBJ1-5,-,TGTGCCAGCAGTGGGTTTGGGACAGGGAATCAGCCCCAGCATTTT,CASSGFGTGNQPQHF
TRBV18,-,TRBJ1-1,once,TGTGCCAGCTCACCACGGCCAGGGGAGAACACTGAAGCTTTCTTT,CASSPRPGENTEAFF